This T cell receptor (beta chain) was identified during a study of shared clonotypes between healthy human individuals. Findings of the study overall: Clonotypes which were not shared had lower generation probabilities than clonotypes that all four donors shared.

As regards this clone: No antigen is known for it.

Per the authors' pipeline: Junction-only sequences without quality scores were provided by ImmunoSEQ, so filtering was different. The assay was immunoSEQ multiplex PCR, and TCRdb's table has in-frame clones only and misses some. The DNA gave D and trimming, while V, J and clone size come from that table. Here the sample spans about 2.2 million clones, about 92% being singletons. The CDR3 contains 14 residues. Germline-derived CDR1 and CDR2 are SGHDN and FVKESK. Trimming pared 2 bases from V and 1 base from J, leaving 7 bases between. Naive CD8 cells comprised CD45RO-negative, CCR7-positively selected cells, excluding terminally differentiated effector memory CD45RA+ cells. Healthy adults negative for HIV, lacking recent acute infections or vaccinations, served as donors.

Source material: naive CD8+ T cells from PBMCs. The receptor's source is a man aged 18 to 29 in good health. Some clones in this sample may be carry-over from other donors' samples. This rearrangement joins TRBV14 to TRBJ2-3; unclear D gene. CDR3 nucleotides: TGTGCCAGCAGCCAAAGTTGGGGCACAGATACGCAGTATTTT. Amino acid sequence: CASSQSWGTDTQYF.